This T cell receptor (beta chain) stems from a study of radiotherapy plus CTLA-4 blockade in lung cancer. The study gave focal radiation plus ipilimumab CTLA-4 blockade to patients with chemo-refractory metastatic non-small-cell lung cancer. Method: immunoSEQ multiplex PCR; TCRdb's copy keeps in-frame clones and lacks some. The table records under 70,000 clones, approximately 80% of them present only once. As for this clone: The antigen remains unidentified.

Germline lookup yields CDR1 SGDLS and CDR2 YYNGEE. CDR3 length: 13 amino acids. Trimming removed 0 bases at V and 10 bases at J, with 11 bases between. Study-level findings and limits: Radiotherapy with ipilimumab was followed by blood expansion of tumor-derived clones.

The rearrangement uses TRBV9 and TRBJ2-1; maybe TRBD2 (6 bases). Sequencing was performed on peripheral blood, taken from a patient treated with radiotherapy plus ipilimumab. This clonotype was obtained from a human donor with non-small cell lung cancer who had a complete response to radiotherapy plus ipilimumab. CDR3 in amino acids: CASSVGLVREQFF. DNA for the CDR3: TGTGCCAGCAGCGTAGGACTAGTGAGGGAGCAGTTCTTC. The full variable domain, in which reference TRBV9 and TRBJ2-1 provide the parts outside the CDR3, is DSGVTQTPKHLITATGQRVTLRCSPRSGDLSVYWYQQSLDQGLQFLIQYYNGEERAKGNILERFSAQQFPDLHSELNLSSLELGDSALYFCASSVGLVREQFFGPGTRLTVL.